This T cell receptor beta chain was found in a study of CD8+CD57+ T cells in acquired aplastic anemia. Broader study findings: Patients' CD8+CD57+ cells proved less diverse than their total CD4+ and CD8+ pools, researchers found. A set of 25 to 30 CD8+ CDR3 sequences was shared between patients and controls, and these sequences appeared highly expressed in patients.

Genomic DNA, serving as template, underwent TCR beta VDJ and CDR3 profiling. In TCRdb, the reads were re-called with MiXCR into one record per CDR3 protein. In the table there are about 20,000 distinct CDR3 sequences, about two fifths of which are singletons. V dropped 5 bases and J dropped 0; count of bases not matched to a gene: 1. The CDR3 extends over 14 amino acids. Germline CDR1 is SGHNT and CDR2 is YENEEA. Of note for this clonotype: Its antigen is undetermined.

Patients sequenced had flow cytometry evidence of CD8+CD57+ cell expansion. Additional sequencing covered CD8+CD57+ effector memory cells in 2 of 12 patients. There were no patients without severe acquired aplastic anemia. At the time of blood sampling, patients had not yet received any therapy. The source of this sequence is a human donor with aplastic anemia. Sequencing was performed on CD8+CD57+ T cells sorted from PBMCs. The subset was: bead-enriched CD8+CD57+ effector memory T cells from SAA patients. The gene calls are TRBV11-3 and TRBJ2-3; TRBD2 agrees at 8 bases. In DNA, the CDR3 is TGTGCCAGCAGCCGGGGGGGGAGCACAGATACGCAGTATTTT. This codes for CASSRGGSTDTQYF.